Each of the 3 T cell receptor beta chains below was sequenced from the same sample in a study of PD-1 blockade in mismatch repair-deficient tumors. The method was immunoSEQ multiplex PCR; TCRdb's version includes in-frame clones alone and lacks a portion of them. Of 90,000 to 120,000 clones detected, 70% to 85% appear once; the ten largest clones hold around 6.5%. This specimen was peripheral blood, taken approximately 35 weeks after starting pembrolizumab. Every receptor here comes from an adult with mismatch repair-deficient cancer.

A word on this clone: The sample carries other DNA sequences with the same CDR3. The chain combines TRBV5-6 with TRBJ1-2, with 8 bases lining up with TRBD1. J lost 4 bases, V lost 2 bases, and 1 base had no gene match. The germline gives CDR1 SGHDT, CDR2 YYEEEE. CDR3 length: 13 amino acids. CDR3: CASSLGTGYGYTF. In DNA, the CDR3 is TGTGCCAGCAGCTTAGGGACAGGCTATGGCTACACCTTC.

This rearrangement joins TRBV4-3 to TRBJ1-3; D unclear. The CDR3 is 13 residues long. From germline, CDR1 is LGHNA and CDR2 YSLEER. The V end was cut by 0 bases, the J end by 4 bases, with 4 bases between. As DNA, the CDR3 is TGCGCCAGCAGCCAAGATCGGGGAAACACCATATATTTT. Amino acids: CASSQDRGNTIYF.

The J gene is TRBJ2-7, the V gene TRBV9; TRBD2 aligns across 9 bases. Germline V lookup: CDR1 SGDLS, CDR2 YYNGEE. The CDR3 is 16 residues long. Trimming took 4 bases from V and 4 from J; bases not matched to a gene: 12. CDR3 loop: CASSPSGGSGSYEQYF. CDR3 bases: TGTGCCAGCAGCCCATCAGGTGGTAGCGGGAGTTACGAGCAGTACTTC.